This TCR beta chain was captured by sequencing in a study of monozygotic twins with inflammatory bowel disease. Germline CDR1 DFQATT, CDR2 SNEGSKA (reference sequence). The CDR3 loop spans 14 amino acids. For each CDR3 protein, TCRdb gives one entry from its re-call of the 5' RACE reads, without DNA. The data include 170,000 or so distinct CDR3 sequences; the top ten clones carry 6% to 9.5%. This TCR was recovered from a human donor with ulcerative colitis or Crohn's disease, or a healthy co-twin of an affected twin (not recorded which). The chain joins TRBV20-1 to TRBJ2-1; TCRdb's D gene call, TRBD2, goes unchecked for lack of DNA. Sequencing was carried out using blood. This CDR3 reads CSAPRGGRPNEQFF.